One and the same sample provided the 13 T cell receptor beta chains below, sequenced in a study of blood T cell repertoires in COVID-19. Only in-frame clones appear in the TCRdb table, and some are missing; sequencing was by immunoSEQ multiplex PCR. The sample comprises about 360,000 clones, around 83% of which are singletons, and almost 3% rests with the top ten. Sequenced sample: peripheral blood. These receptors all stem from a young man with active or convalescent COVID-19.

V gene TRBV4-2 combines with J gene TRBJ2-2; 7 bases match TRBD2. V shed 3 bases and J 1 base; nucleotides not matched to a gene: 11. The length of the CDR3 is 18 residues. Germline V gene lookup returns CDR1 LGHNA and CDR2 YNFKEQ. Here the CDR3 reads CASSQHHTTGGNTGELFF. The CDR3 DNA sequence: TGTGCCAGCAGCCAGCACCACACTACGGGAGGGAACACCGGGGAGCTGTTTTTT.

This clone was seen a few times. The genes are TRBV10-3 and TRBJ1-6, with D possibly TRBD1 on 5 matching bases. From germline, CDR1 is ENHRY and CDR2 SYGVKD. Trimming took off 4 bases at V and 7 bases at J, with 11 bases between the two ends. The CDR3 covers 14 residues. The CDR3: CAISAYGQNSPLHF. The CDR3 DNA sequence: TGTGCCATCAGTGCTTACGGACAAAATTCACCCCTCCACTTT.

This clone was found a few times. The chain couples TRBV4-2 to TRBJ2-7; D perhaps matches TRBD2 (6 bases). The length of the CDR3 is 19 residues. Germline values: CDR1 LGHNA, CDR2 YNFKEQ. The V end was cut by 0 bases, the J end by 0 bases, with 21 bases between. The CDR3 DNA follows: TGTGCCAGCAGCCAAGAAAGGGATATACTAGCTTCCTTCTCCTACGAGCAGTACTTC. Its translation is CASSQERDILASFSYEQYF.

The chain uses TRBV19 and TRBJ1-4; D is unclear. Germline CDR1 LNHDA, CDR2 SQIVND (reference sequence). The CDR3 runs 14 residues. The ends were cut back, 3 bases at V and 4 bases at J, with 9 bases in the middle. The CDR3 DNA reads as TGTGCCAGTAGTATTCAGAGCGTTAATGAAAAACTGTTTTTT. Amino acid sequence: CASSIQSVNEKLFF.

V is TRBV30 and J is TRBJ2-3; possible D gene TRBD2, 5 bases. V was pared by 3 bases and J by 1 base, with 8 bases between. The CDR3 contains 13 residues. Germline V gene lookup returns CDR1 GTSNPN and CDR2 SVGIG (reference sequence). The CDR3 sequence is CAWSRTGTDTQYF. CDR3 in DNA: TGTGCCTGGAGCAGGACTGGCACAGATACGCAGTATTTT.

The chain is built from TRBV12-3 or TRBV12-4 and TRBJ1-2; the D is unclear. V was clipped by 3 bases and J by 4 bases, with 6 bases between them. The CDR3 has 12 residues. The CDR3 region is CASSFSRYGYTF. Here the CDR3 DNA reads TGTGCCAGCAGTTTCTCCCGCTATGGCTACACCTTC.

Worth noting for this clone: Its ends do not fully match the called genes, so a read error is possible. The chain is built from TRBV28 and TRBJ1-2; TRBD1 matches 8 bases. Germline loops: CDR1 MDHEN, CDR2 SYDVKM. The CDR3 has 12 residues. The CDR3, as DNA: TGTGCCAGCAGTCTTCGCCAAGGACAGGGAATTTTC. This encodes CASSLRQGQGIF.

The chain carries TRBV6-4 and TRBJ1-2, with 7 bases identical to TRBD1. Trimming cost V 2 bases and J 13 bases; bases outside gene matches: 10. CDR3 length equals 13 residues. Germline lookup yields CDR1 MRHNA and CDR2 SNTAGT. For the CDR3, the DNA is TGTGCCAGCAGTGACGACAGGGAGTCGAGAGCCACCTTC. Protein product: CASSDDRESRATF.

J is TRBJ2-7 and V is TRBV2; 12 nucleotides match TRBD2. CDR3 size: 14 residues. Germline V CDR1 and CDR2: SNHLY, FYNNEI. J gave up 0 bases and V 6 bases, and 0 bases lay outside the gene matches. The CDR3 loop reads CASRTSGGSYEQYF. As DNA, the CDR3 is TGTGCCAGCAGGACTAGCGGGGGCTCCTACGAGCAGTACTTC.

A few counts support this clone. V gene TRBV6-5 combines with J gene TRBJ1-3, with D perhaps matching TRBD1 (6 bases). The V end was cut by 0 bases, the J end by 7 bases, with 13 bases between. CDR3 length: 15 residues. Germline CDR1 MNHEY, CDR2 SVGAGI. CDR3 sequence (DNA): TGTGCCAGCAGTTACTCGTTGGGGACACTTAACACCATATATTTT. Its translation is CASSYSLGTLNTIYF.

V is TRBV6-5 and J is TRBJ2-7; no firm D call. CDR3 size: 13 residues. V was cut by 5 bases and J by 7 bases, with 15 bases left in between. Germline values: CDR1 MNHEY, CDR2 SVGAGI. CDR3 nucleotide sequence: TGTGCCAGCAGTAGATGGGCCCTTGGGGAGCAGTACTTC. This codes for CASSRWALGEQYF.

This CDR3 is CASSLGQGARGGELFF. The CDR3 DNA reads as TGTGCCAGCAGCTTAGGCCAGGGGGCGCGAGGCGGGGAGCTGTTTTTT. The chain recombines TRBV13 with TRBJ2-2, with TRBD1 identical over 8 bases. The CDR3 contains 16 residues. Germline V gene lookup returns CDR1 PRHDT and CDR2 FYEKMQ (reference sequence). V lost 0 bases, J lost 7 bases, and 7 bases stayed unmatched.

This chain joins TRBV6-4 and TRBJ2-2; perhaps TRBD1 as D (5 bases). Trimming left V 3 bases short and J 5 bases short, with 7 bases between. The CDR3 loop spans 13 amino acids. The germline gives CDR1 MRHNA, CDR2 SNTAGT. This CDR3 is CASSEKGTGELFF. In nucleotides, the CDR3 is TGTGCCAGCAGTGAAAAGGGGACCGGGGAGCTGTTTTTT.